This TCR beta chain was recorded in a study of early stage breast cancer tumors. Study outcomes and limitations: Compared with adjacent normal breast, tumors showed about 2.5-fold denser, more clonal T cells.

In the case of this clone: Antigen: not known.

TCRdb's table, derived via immunoSEQ multiplex PCR, lists solely in-frame clones and lacks some. This table has roughly 14,000 clones, approximately 84% appearing once. This TCR came from a person aged 30-39 years with breast cancer. The source material was normal breast tissue next to the tumor.

The DNA of the CDR3 is TGTGCCAGTAGTTTGACAGAGAACACTGAAGCTTTCTTT. It codes for CASSLTENTEAFF. The V gene is TRBV19, the J gene TRBJ1-1; tentatively, D is TRBD1 (5 bases). The CDR3 totals 13 residues. V lost 5 bases to trimming and J lost 1 base, with 8 bases between them. Germline-derived CDR1 and CDR2 are LNHDA and SQIVND (reference sequence).